This T cell receptor beta chain was identified during a study of response to subunit inactivated influenza vaccine. General observations from the study: The study's authors posited that every seasonal influenza vaccination enlists few new T cells.

MiXCR, applied by TCRdb to the RT-PCR reads, yields one record per CDR3 protein. The sample lists approximately 480,000 distinct CDR3 sequences; approximately 9.9% were seen once. The V segment lost 0 bases and the J segment 14 bases; nucleotides outside the gene matches: 10. The CDR3 length is 14 residues. The germline CDR1 and CDR2 sequences are LGHNA and YNFKEQ. On this clonotype: Its specificity is not known.

The TCR was taken from a man between 45 and 60 years old who received an inactivated influenza vaccine. Sequences were derived from PBMCs from blood, sampled roughly 47 days after vaccination. The chain has TRBV4-2 and TRBJ2-4; 7 bases align to TRBD2. The CDR3 loop reads CASSQDSVAGREYF. The CDR3 DNA is TGTGCCAGCAGCCAAGATTCGGTAGCGGGTCGTGAGTACTTC.